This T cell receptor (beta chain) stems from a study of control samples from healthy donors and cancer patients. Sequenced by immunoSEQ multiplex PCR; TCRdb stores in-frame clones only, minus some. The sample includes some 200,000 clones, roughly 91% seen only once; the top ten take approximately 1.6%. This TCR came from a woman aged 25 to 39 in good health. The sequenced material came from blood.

Here the CDR3 reads CASSVDRVNEQFF. The DNA of the CDR3 is TGTGCCAGCAGTGTCGACAGGGTCAATGAGCAGTTCTTC. V is TRBV6-4 and J is TRBJ2-1; 7 bases agree with TRBD1. The trim removed 4 bases at V and 6 bases at J, leaving 3 bases unmatched. The CDR3 loop spans 13 amino acids. CDR1 MRHNA and CDR2 SNTAGT come from the germline V gene.